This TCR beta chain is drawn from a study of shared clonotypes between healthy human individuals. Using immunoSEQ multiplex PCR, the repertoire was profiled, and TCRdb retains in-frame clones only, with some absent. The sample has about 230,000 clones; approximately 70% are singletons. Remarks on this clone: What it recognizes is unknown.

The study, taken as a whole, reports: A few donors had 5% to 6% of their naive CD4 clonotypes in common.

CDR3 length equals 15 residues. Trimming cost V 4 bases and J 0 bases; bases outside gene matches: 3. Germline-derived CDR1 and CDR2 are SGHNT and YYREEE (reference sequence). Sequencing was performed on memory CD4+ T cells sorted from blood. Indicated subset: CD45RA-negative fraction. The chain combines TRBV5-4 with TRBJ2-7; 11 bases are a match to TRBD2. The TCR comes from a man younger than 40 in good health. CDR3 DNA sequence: TGTGCCAGCAGCAAGACTAGCGGGACCTCCTACGAGCAGTACTTC. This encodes CASSKTSGTSYEQYF.